The 8 T cell receptor beta chains listed next were all sequenced from one sample in a study of blood T cell repertoires in COVID-19. Assay used: immunoSEQ multiplex PCR; TCRdb lists only in-frame clones, some missing. The table lists about 110,000 clones, 69% of them singletons. The sequenced sample was peripheral blood. The source of these receptors is a man at least 80 years old with acute or convalescent COVID-19.

The sample holds one count of this clone. V is TRBV11-3 and J is TRBJ2-5; 7 bases align to TRBD1. Germline trimming cut 4 bases from V and 6 bases from J; bases unmatched to any gene: 5. Germline CDR1 SGHNT, CDR2 YENEEA. The CDR3 length is 13 residues. CDR3 bases: TGTGCCAGCAGCTCGGGACAGACAAAGACCCAGTACTTC. Amino acid sequence: CASSSGQTKTQYF.

V is TRBV11-2 and J is TRBJ2-7, with D tentatively TRBD1 (7 bases). The CDR3 is 14 amino acids. CDR1 is SGHAT and CDR2 is FQNNGV in the germline V gene. Trimming removed 5 bases from V and 9 bases from J, with 20 bases in between. In nucleotides, the CDR3 is TGTGCCAGCAGCGCACAGGGGAGGCTAATGGGGCAGTACTTC. Its protein product is CASSAQGRLMGQYF.

The chain couples TRBV6-1 to TRBJ1-1; no firm D call. CDR3 length: 13 residues. Germline values: CDR1 MNHNS, CDR2 SASEGT. V was clipped by 2 bases and J by 1 base, with 5 bases between them. CDR3: CASSERRNTEAFF. The CDR3 DNA is TGTGCCAGCAGTGAACGCAGGAACACTGAAGCTTTCTTT.

This clone was counted once. V and J are TRBV5-1 and TRBJ2-7, with TRBD1 identical over 9 bases. The CDR3 is made up of 14 amino acids. V was pared by 4 bases and J by 8 bases, with 10 bases of the junction left unmatched. Germline V gene data show CDR1 as SGHRS and CDR2 as YFSETQ. CDR3 region: CASSPGTGTTQQYF. In DNA form, the CDR3 reads TGCGCCAGCAGCCCCGGGACAGGGACGACCCAGCAGTACTTC.

This clone came up many times. The V and J genes are TRBV6-2 or TRBV6-3 and TRBJ1-2, with 7 bases lining up with TRBD1. Losses at the gene ends were 5 bases for V and 5 bases for J; bases not matched to a gene: 14. CDR3 size: 16 residues. From germline, CDR1 is MNHEY and CDR2 SVGEGT. The CDR3 here is CASSGLQGTGKYGYTF. CDR3 nucleotide sequence: TGTGCCAGCAGTGGACTACAGGGGACGGGGAAGTATGGCTACACCTTC.

This chain links TRBV6-1 with TRBJ2-4; D possibly corresponds to TRBD2 (5 bases). CDR1 and CDR2 from the germline V gene are MNHNS and SASEGT. V lost 3 bases and J lost 11, with 23 bases in between. The CDR3 sequence is 16 residues long. CDR3 bases: TGTGCCAGCAGTGATTTCATAGTCGGACTCGCTGGATTTCAGTACTTC. Protein product: CASSDFIVGLAGFQYF.

This clone was counted only a few times. The chain carries TRBV9 and TRBJ2-7; D remains ambiguous. This CDR3 has 13 amino acids. Trimming cost V 0 bases and J 4 bases, with 8 bases left between them. Germline loops: CDR1 SGDLS, CDR2 YYNGEE. The CDR3 DNA follows: TGTGCCAGCAGCGTAGGAAACAATTACGAGCAGTACTTC. As protein: CASSVGNNYEQYF.

This chain links TRBV5-4 with TRBJ1-6; perhaps TRBD1 as D (6 bases). Germline CDR1 and CDR2: SGHNT and YYREEE (reference sequence). The CDR3 has 15 residues. The V end lost 5 bases, the J end lost 9 bases, and 18 bases lay between the germline ends. Here the CDR3 DNA reads TGTGCCAGCAGACGGGGGGGCGCCGACTCTTCACCCCTCCACTTT. It encodes CASRRGGADSSPLHF.